This T cell receptor beta chain came from a study of blood T cell repertoires in COVID-19. Study overall: The analysed material was cDNA or gDNA that came from T cells, B-cell-depleted T cells, or PBMCs.

This CDR3 has 13 amino acids. CDR1 SGDLS and CDR2 YYNGEE come from the germline V gene. Trimming left V 4 bases short and J 5 bases short, with 10 bases between. Per the authors' pipeline: From reference gene primer amplification, estimates of nucleated cell counts were derived. TCRdb's copy holds only in-frame clones and misses some; the assay was immunoSEQ multiplex PCR. V and J calls plus clone size are reproduced from that table; the DNA served to infer D and trimming. The data hold about 320,000 clones, with 80% to 90% observed a single time. The sequence was collected from a man aged 18 to 35 who had recovered from COVID-19. V gene TRBV9 combines with J gene TRBJ1-5, with D possibly being TRBD1 (5 bases). Sequencing input: peripheral blood. CDR3 coding DNA: TGTGCCAGCAGCCCGGGGGATTATCAGCCCCAGCATTTT. This codes for CASSPGDYQPQHF.